This T cell receptor (beta chain) derives from a study of beta chain features in type 1 diabetes. Regarding the study as a whole: The question of HLA type influencing TCRB rearrangement was one that remained unresolved here. The naive, central memory and Treg TCRB repertoires showed an apparent similarity that was greater among patients than among healthy donors.

V lost 7 bases to trimming and J lost 2 bases, with 12 bases between them. CDR1 is SGHVS and CDR2 is FNYEAQ in the germline V gene. The CDR3 totals 14 residues. A word on this clone: Its antigen is not known.

Expressed TCRB transcripts got sequenced, as all isolated RNA was reverse transcribed. For naive, central memory and regulatory T cell samples, reads averaged approximately 3.9 million. The table came from immunoSEQ multiplex PCR; TCRdb's copy has only in-frame clones and leaves some out. Of 810,000 or so clones in the sample, 15% to 20% were seen once. The sample taken for sequencing was naive CD4+ T cells from blood. The chain is built from TRBV7-6 and TRBJ2-1; D might be TRBD1 (6 bases). The sequence came from a woman aged 18-29 years in good health. The CDR3 nucleotides are TGTGCCAGCATGGCAGGGGCCGCCTACAATGAGCAGTTCTTC. This sequence encodes CASMAGAAYNEQFF. The full variable domain, in which reference TRBV7-6 and TRBJ2-1 provide the parts outside the CDR3, is GAGVSQSPRYKVTKRGQDVALRCDPISGHVSLYWYRQALGQGPEFLTYFNYEAQQDKSGLPNDRFSAERPEGSISTLTIQRTEQRDSAMYRCASMAGAAYNEQFFGPGTRLTVL.